One and the same sample provided the 31 T cell receptor beta chains below, sequenced in a study of human T cells and chemical hapten exposure. This sample's time point: patch test 1, 2 weeks after DPC sensitization. Treatment specified: therapeutic diphenylcyclopropenone sensitization with weekly scalp DPC. MiXCR, run by TCRdb on the RACE reads, gives a single entry per CDR3 protein. The repertoire includes tens of thousands of distinct CDR3 sequences, 9.3% of them detected once, and roughly 15% sits in the top ten. Material: whole blood, obtained in connection with sensitization to the hapten diphenylcyclopropenone (DPC). The receptors shown here come from a woman aged 40 to 50 with alopecia areata. Some clones in this sample may be carry-over from other donors' samples.

This clonotype has at least ten counts. This chain joins TRBV9 and TRBJ2-2; 10 nucleotides match TRBD2. With V trimmed by 1 base and J by 8 bases, 8 bases remained unmatched. This CDR3 contains 16 residues. In germline, CDR1 is SGDLS, CDR2 YYNGEE. DNA of the CDR3: TGTGCCAGCAGCGTATCCCCCTCTAGCGGGGGAGGGGAGCTGTTTTTT. This translates into CASSVSPSSGGGELFF.

This clonotype was found many times. V usage is TRBV28 and J usage is TRBJ2-2; D unresolved. V was cut by 6 bases and J by 7 bases, with 18 bases left in between. Looked up from germline, CDR1 is MDHEN and CDR2 is SYDVKM. This CDR3 has 15 residues. The CDR3 loop reads CASSPTTEIVGELFF. In DNA, the CDR3 is TGTGCCAGCAGCCCTACTACGGAGATTGTCGGGGAGCTGTTTTTT. Variable domain in full (rest from reference TRBV28 and TRBJ2-2): DVKVTQSSRYLVKRTGEKVFLECVQDMDHENMFWYRQDPGLGLRLIYFSYDVKMKEKGDIPEGYSVSREKKERFSLILESASTNQTSMYLCASSPTTEIVGELFFGEGSRLTVL.

This clonotype was counted at least ten times. The chain recombines TRBV24-1 with TRBJ1-1; a possible D gene is TRBD1 (5 bases). The V gene lost 0 bases and the J gene lost 5 bases, with 6 bases spanning the gap. CDR3 length equals 13 residues. Per the germline V gene, CDR1 is KGHDR and CDR2 is SFDVKD. The CDR3 bases are TGTGCCACCAGTGATTTGCGGGGGACTGAAGCTTTCTTT. Translating gives CATSDLRGTEAFF.

Many counts were recorded for this clonotype. The chain combines TRBV6-2 or TRBV6-3 with TRBJ2-1, with 10 bases matching TRBD1. Germline V CDR1 and CDR2: MNHEY, SVGEGT. CDR3 size: 16 residues. Trimming cost V 5 bases and J 2 bases; bases outside gene matches: 6. CDR3 coding DNA: TGTGCCAGCAGTCCCGTCGGACAGGGGGCCTACAATGAGCAGTTCTTC. Translation gives CASSPVGQGAYNEQFF.

The chain uses TRBV9 and TRBJ1-6; no clear D gene. This CDR3 has 13 residues. The V gene's germline CDR1 is SGDLS and CDR2 YYNGEE. Trimming stripped 4 bases from V and 11 bases from J, with 13 bases between. The CDR3 region has the DNA TGTGCCAGCAGCCCTTCGGGAGCGGCACCCCTCCACTTT. Translated: CASSPSGAAPLHF.

This clonotype was counted a few times. The chain is built from TRBV7-2 and TRBJ1-6; TRBD1 matches 8 bases. The CDR3 runs to 14 residues. CDR1 is SGHTA and CDR2 is FQGNSA in the germline V gene. V was clipped by 6 bases and J by 13 bases; unmatched bases: 11. For the CDR3, the DNA is TGTGCCAGCAGTAAAAGGACAGGGACCGACCCCCTCCACTTT. This translates into CASSKRTGTDPLHF.

The J gene is TRBJ1-6, the V gene TRBV20-1, with a possible D match to TRBD1 (5 bases). This CDR3 is 15 amino acids long. Germline-derived CDR1 and CDR2 are DFQATT and SNEGSKA (reference sequence). With 1 base removed from V and 3 bases from J, the gap between germline ends came to 10 bases. The CDR3 coding sequence is TGCAGTGCTAGAGGGCAGGGAAACTATAATTCACCCCTCCACTTT. It specifies CSARGQGNYNSPLHF.

This clonotype turned up a few times. The J gene is TRBJ2-1, the V gene TRBV3-1; D may match TRBD1 or TRBD2 (7 bases each). Trimming removed 4 bases from V and 3 bases from J, with 16 bases in between. This CDR3 has 16 amino acids. Germline V gives CDR1 LGHDT, CDR2 YNNKEL (reference sequence). CDR3 sequence: CASSPRGTAYYNEQFF. The DNA of the CDR3 is TGTGCCAGCAGCCCGCGGGGGACAGCGTACTACAATGAGCAGTTCTTC.

Turning to this clonotype: A clone one base away is much larger, so this may be a read error. The genes are TRBV11-1 and TRBJ2-2; D may be TRBD1 or TRBD2 (5 bases each). The germline V gene encodes CDR1 SGHAT and CDR2 FQDESV (reference sequence). This CDR3 is built from 15 residues. V gave up 0 bases and J gave up 4 bases, with 9 bases separating them. CDR3 sequence (DNA): TGTGCCAGCAGCTTAGCGGCAGGGAGCACCGGGGAGCTGTTTTTT. Its translation is CASSLAAGSTGELFF.

The V call is TRBV25-1, the J call TRBJ2-1, with 7 bases matching TRBD1. V was clipped by 1 base and J by 6 bases; unmatched bases: 3. In germline, CDR1 is MGHDK, CDR2 SYGVNS. This CDR3 has 14 amino acids. The CDR3 DNA reads as TGTGCCAGCAGTGAATCCACAGGGGTCAATGAGCAGTTCTTC. This gives the protein CASSESTGVNEQFF.

This clonotype occurred many times. The V gene is TRBV29-1, the J gene TRBJ1-4; 7 bases line up with TRBD1. The germline CDR1 and CDR2 sequences are SQVTM and ANQGSEA. Unmatched junction bases numbered 1, after V lost 7 bases and J lost 8 bases. CDR3 length: 10 amino acids. The CDR3 sequence is CSAGQEKLFF. The CDR3 coding sequence is TGCAGCGCGGGACAGGAAAAACTGTTTTTT.

This clonotype was counted ten times or more. For the CDR3, the DNA is TGCAGTGCTAGAGACAGACAGGGCAGTTACGAGCAGTACTTC. As protein: CSARDRQGSYEQYF. This chain uses TRBV20-1 with TRBJ2-7; 7 bases line up with TRBD1. Germline V lookup: CDR1 DFQATT, CDR2 SNEGSKA (reference sequence). V shed 0 bases, J shed 4 bases, and the junction held 6 bases outside the gene matches. CDR3 length: 14 amino acids.

The V gene is TRBV10-3, the J gene TRBJ2-3, with 9 bases aligning to TRBD1. The J segment lost 4 bases and the V segment lost 10 bases, leaving 6 bases of the junction unmatched. The CDR3 has 13 residues. The germline CDR1 and CDR2 sequences are ENHRY and SYGVKD. In nucleotides, the CDR3 is TGTGCCACCCGGGACAGGGCATCAGATACGCAGTATTTT. It encodes CATRDRASDTQYF.

This clonotype came up many times. The rearrangement links TRBV29-1 to TRBJ1-1; no reliable D call. The germline V gene encodes CDR1 SQVTM and CDR2 ANQGSEA. Trimming stripped 6 bases from V and 0 bases from J, with 11 bases between. The CDR3 extends over 13 amino acids. The DNA of the CDR3 is TGCAGCGTAAGGGAGGGAATGAACACTGAAGCTTTCTTT. It translates to CSVREGMNTEAFF.

This clonotype has a count of ten or more. The chain uses TRBV7-9 and TRBJ2-2; D not certain. CDR3 size: 14 residues. The germline gives CDR1 SEHNR, CDR2 FQNEAQ (reference sequence). The V end was cut by 2 bases, the J end by 2 bases, with 6 bases between. The CDR3 nucleotides read TGTGCCAGCAGCTTACAACAAAACACCGGGGAGCTGTTTTTT. It translates to CASSLQQNTGELFF.

This clonotype occurred a few times. The chain combines TRBV5-1 with TRBJ1-6, with D unresolved. The CDR3 has 13 residues. Trimming took off 0 bases at V and 8 bases at J, with 6 bases between the two ends. Looked up from germline, CDR1 is SGHRS and CDR2 is YFSETQ. The CDR3 coding sequence is TGCGCCAGCAGCTTGGGTCCAGATTCACCCCTCCACTTT. Translation: CASSLGPDSPLHF.

In its sample, this clonotype was seen many times. CDR3 bases: TGTGCCAGCAGCGTCACTAGCGGGGCCGGCTGGGAGCAGTACTTC. Translating it yields CASSVTSGAGWEQYF. The chain is built from TRBV9 and TRBJ2-7; 10 bases line up with TRBD2. The germline V gene encodes CDR1 SGDLS and CDR2 YYNGEE. CDR3 length: 15 amino acids. Trimming took 2 bases from V and 7 from J; bases not matched to a gene: 9.

There are a few counts of this clonotype. The V gene is TRBV4-2, the J gene TRBJ1-2; D is uncertain. Trimming removed 1 base at V and 4 bases at J, with 7 bases between. The germline V gene encodes CDR1 LGHNA and CDR2 YNFKEQ. CDR3 size: 13 residues. CDR3 DNA: TGTGCCAGCAGCCAAGGGCAAACCTATGGCTACACCTTC. Its protein is CASSQGQTYGYTF.

The rearrangement uses TRBV20-1 and TRBJ1-4, with D maybe TRBD1 (5 bases). In germline, CDR1 is DFQATT, CDR2 SNEGSKA (reference sequence). Trimming cost V 0 bases and J 8 bases, with 10 bases left between them. The length of the CDR3 is 13 residues. CDR3 DNA: TGCAGTGCTAGAGAGGCAGGGCGGGAAAAACTGTTTTTT. Its translation: CSAREAGREKLFF.

This clonotype has ten or more counts. V and J are TRBV2 and TRBJ2-4; a weak D match, TRBD1 (6 bases). Germline lookup yields CDR1 SNHLY and CDR2 FYNNEI. This CDR3 spans 16 amino acids. V was shortened by 2 bases and J by 8 bases, with 19 bases between the two germline ends. The CDR3 bases are TGTGCCAGCAGTGAACTGGACAGCCGCCAGTCGGACATTCAGTACTTC. It encodes CASSELDSRQSDIQYF.

This clonotype has a count of ten or more. The chain employs TRBV29-1 and TRBJ2-7, with D uncertain. Looked up from germline, CDR1 is SQVTM and CDR2 is ANQGSEA. The CDR3 contains 13 residues. The V end was cut by 4 bases, the J end by 2 bases, with 12 bases between. The CDR3 DNA reads TGCAGCGTTGGGTCCCCTGGGCCCTACGAGCAGTACTTC. Translated: CSVGSPGPYEQYF.

In its sample, this clonotype was seen many times. The J gene is TRBJ2-2, the V gene TRBV2, with D perhaps TRBD1 or TRBD2 (5 bases each). CDR1 and CDR2 from the germline V gene are SNHLY and FYNNEI. V was shortened by 5 bases and J by 6 bases, with 16 bases between the two germline ends. The CDR3 has 15 amino acids. This CDR3 is CASSSEGRIPGELFF. The CDR3 DNA sequence: TGTGCCAGCAGTAGTGAGGGACGAATTCCCGGGGAGCTGTTTTTT.

The chain joins TRBV30 to TRBJ1-2; possible D gene TRBD1, 5 bases. The CDR3 is 12 residues long. V gave up 0 bases and J gave up 8 bases, with 10 bases separating them. The germline V gene has CDR1 GTSNPN and CDR2 SVGIG (reference sequence). The CDR3 sequence: CAWSVLAGGYTF. The CDR3 bases are TGTGCCTGGAGTGTACTTGCAGGGGGCTACACCTTC.

This clonotype was recorded many times. The V gene is TRBV29-1, the J gene TRBJ1-5; TRBD1 agrees at 8 bases. Germline CDR1 is SQVTM and CDR2 is ANQGSEA. CDR3 size: 16 residues. V lost 0 bases, J lost 1 base, and 5 bases stayed unmatched. This CDR3 is CSVEDPTGGSNQPQHF. The CDR3 coding sequence is TGCAGCGTTGAAGACCCTACAGGGGGAAGCAATCAGCCCCAGCATTTT.

Many counts were recorded for this clonotype. The chain couples TRBV29-1 to TRBJ2-2; 8 bases align to TRBD2. The CDR3 is 16 amino acids. The germline V gene encodes CDR1 SQVTM and CDR2 ANQGSEA. The ends lost 7 bases at V and 2 bases at J; junction bases unmatched: 12. The CDR3 loop reads CSAEGGGRPNTGELFF. CDR3 coding DNA: TGCAGCGCCGAAGGCGGGGGGAGACCCAACACCGGGGAGCTGTTTTTT.

The chain couples TRBV7-6 to TRBJ2-3; 8 bases map to TRBD2. The CDR3 consists of 15 residues. Germline V lookup: CDR1 SGHVS, CDR2 FNYEAQ. V was pared by 3 bases and J by 6 bases, with 8 bases of the junction left unmatched. CDR3 sequence: CASSLFGGARDTQYF. DNA of the CDR3: TGTGCCAGCAGCTTGTTCGGGGGGGCCAGGGATACGCAGTATTTT. The full variable domain, completed using reference TRBV7-6 and TRBJ2-3, is GAGVSQSPRYKVTKRGQDVALRCDPISGHVSLYWYRQALGQGPEFLTYFNYEAQQDKSGLPNDRFSAERPEGSISTLTIQRTEQRDSAMYRCASSLFGGARDTQYFGPGTRLTVL.

In this sample, this clonotype turned up a few times. The CDR3 sequence is CASSKRGRWGLEQYF. The CDR3 nucleotides read TGTGCCAGCAGTAAAAGGGGACGGTGGGGCCTCGAGCAGTACTTC. V usage is TRBV6-2 or TRBV6-3 and J usage is TRBJ2-7; D tentatively fits TRBD1 or TRBD2 (5 bases each). V gave up 5 bases and J gave up 6 bases, with 20 bases separating them. The CDR3 loop spans 15 amino acids. Germline CDR1 is MNHEY and CDR2 is SVGEGT.

The table lists this clonotype with many counts. V usage is TRBV7-2 and J usage is TRBJ2-5; D is tentatively TRBD1 or TRBD2 (5 bases each). CDR1 is SGHTA, CDR2 FQGNSA, per germline. The CDR3 sequence is 14 residues long. The germline V and J ends were trimmed by 1 base and 4 bases, with 10 bases remaining between them. CDR3 sequence: CASSLVPGLETQYF. For the CDR3, the DNA is TGTGCCAGCAGCTTAGTCCCGGGGCTAGAGACCCAGTACTTC.

This clonotype has at least ten counts. The chain uses TRBV6-2 or TRBV6-3 and TRBJ2-5; D perhaps matches TRBD1 (5 bases). Germline-derived CDR1 and CDR2 are MNHEY and SVGEGT. This CDR3 region has 15 residues. Deletions cut 6 bases from V and 1 base from J, with 15 bases between. The CDR3 protein is CASSLSETVQETQYF. CDR3 sequence (DNA): TGTGCCAGCAGCCTCAGCGAGACAGTCCAAGAGACCCAGTACTTC.

The chain is built from TRBV5-5 and TRBJ2-2; 9 bases line up with TRBD1. The CDR3 has 14 amino acids. Germline V gives CDR1 SGHKS, CDR2 YYEKEE (reference sequence). V shed 9 bases, J shed 3 bases, and the junction held 6 bases outside the gene matches. The CDR3: CATAQGADTGELFF. CDR3 coding DNA: TGTGCCACTGCACAGGGGGCGGACACCGGGGAGCTGTTTTTT. Based on the CDR3 plus reference TRBV5-5 and TRBJ2-2, the full variable domain is DAGVTQSPTHLIKTRGQQVTLRCSPISGHKSVSWYQQVLGQGPQFIFQYYEKEERGRGNFPDRFSARQFPNYSSELNVNALLLGDSALYLCATAQGADTGELFFGEGSRLTVL.

This chain connects TRBV7-9 to TRBJ2-2; 10 bases map to TRBD2. With V trimmed by 4 bases and J by 7 bases, 9 bases remained unmatched. This CDR3 region has 16 residues. Germline-derived CDR1 and CDR2 are SEHNR and FQNEAQ (reference sequence). The CDR3 loop is CASSSGLAAASGELFF. For the CDR3, the DNA is TGTGCCAGCAGCTCCGGACTAGCGGCGGCAAGCGGGGAGCTGTTTTTT.